The rows below give T cell receptor beta chains drawn from one sample of a study of cytomegalovirus exposure and HLA in healthy donors. Assay used: immunoSEQ multiplex PCR; TCRdb lists only in-frame clones, some missing. This table has fewer than 110,000 clones, roughly four fifths appearing once. The sequencing input was PBMCs. Receptors were obtained from a man in his fifties in good health and CMV-seronegative. Each CDR3 is given with its conserved first and last residue. D genes are given only for firm matches. Clone size is stated in some rows and not others, as once, few, many or a class when expanded.

V gene: TRBV5-5; clone size: once; D gene: TRBD1; J gene: TRBJ1-2; CDR3 DNA: TGTGCCAGCAGCATCGGACAGGGGAACTATGGCTACACCTTC; CDR3 protein: CASSIGQGNYGYTF
V gene: TRBV4-3; clone size: .; D gene: .; J gene: TRBJ2-7; CDR3 DNA: TGCGCCAGCAGCCAAGATGGGGGCAGCTACGAGCAGTACTTC; CDR3 protein: CASSQDGGSYEQYF
V gene: TRBV5-6; clone size: .; D gene: .; J gene: TRBJ2-7; CDR3 DNA: TGTGCCAGCAGCTTGGGCGGTTTCGAGCAGTACTTC; CDR3 protein: CASSLGGFEQYF
V gene: TRBV5-6; clone size: .; D gene: .; J gene: TRBJ1-3; CDR3 DNA: TGTGCCAGCAGCTTACGGGGTAGAGACACCATATATTTT; CDR3 protein: CASSLRGRDTIYF
V gene: TRBV21-1; clone size: .; D gene: .; J gene: TRBJ2-4; CDR3 DNA: TGTGCCGGTATTGGACACTTTATAGCCAAAAACATTCAGTACTTC; CDR3 protein: CAGIGHFIAKNIQYF
V gene: TRBV6-4; clone size: .; D gene: .; J gene: TRBJ1-5; CDR3 DNA: TGTGCCAGCGGGGCGACCCCTCTTGATCAGCCCCAGCATTTT; CDR3 protein: CASGATPLDQPQHF
V gene: TRBV11-2; clone size: .; D gene: .; J gene: TRBJ2-7; CDR3 DNA: TGTGCCAGCAGCTTAGGCGGAACTTACGAGCAGTACTTC; CDR3 protein: CASSLGGTYEQYF
V gene: TRBV7-9; clone size: .; D gene: .; J gene: TRBJ2-7; CDR3 DNA: TGTGCCAGCAGCCGAACAGGTTACGAGCAGTACTTC; CDR3 protein: CASSRTGYEQYF
V gene: TRBV6-5; clone size: .; D gene: .; J gene: TRBJ1-2; CDR3 DNA: TGTGCCAGCAGTTACTCCCACAGGAACTATGGCTACACCTTC; CDR3 protein: CASSYSHRNYGYTF
V gene: TRBV7-9; clone size: .; D gene: TRBD2; J gene: TRBJ2-2; CDR3 DNA: TGTGCCAGCAGCTGGGGACTAGCGGCCTCGAACACCGGGGAGCTGTTTTTT; CDR3 protein: CASSWGLAASNTGELFF
V gene: TRBV11-2; clone size: .; D gene: .; J gene: TRBJ2-7; CDR3 DNA: TGTGCCAGCTGGGTGTGGAGGCCACTCAGTGACTACGAGCAGTACTTC; CDR3 protein: CASWVWRPLSDYEQYF
V gene: TRBV5-1; clone size: .; D gene: .; J gene: TRBJ1-5; CDR3 DNA: TGCGCCAGCAGCTTGGCCGAGGAGAATCAGCCCCAGCATTTT; CDR3 protein: CASSLAEENQPQHF
V gene: TRBV7-3; clone size: once; D gene: .; J gene: TRBJ2-5; CDR3 DNA: TGTGCCAGCAGCTTAACGGGGACGGGGACCCTCGGGGGAGCCCAGTACTTC; CDR3 protein: CASSLTGTGTLGGAQYF
V gene: TRBV5-1; clone size: .; D gene: .; J gene: TRBJ2-1; CDR3 DNA: TGCGCCAGCAGCTTCAGGGGAGTCGGCTCCAATGAGCAGTTCTTC; CDR3 protein: CASSFRGVGSNEQFF
V gene: TRBV2; clone size: .; D gene: TRBD2; J gene: TRBJ2-1; CDR3 DNA: TGTGCCAGCAGTTCCAGCGGGGGACTACACAATGAGCAGTTCTTC; CDR3 protein: CASSSSGGLHNEQFF
V gene: TRBV10-3; clone size: .; D gene: .; J gene: TRBJ2-5; CDR3 DNA: TGTGCCGCCGGAGGGAGTCAAGAGACCCAGTACTTC; CDR3 protein: CAAGGSQETQYF
V gene: TRBV5-1; clone size: few; D gene: .; J gene: TRBJ1-2; CDR3 DNA: TGCGCCAGCAGCTTGGATGGAGGTTTCAACTATGGCTACACCTTC; CDR3 protein: CASSLDGGFNYGYTF
V gene: TRBV27; clone size: .; D gene: TRBD2; J gene: TRBJ2-7; CDR3 DNA: TGTGCCAGCAGTTTAAAAGCGGGGGACTACGAGCAGTACTTC; CDR3 protein: CASSLKAGDYEQYF
V gene: TRBV28; clone size: .; D gene: .; J gene: TRBJ2-7; CDR3 DNA: TGTGCCAGCAGTTCAACCGGGACATCCTCCTACGAGCAGTACTTC; CDR3 protein: CASSSTGTSSYEQYF
V gene: TRBV10-3; clone size: .; D gene: TRBD1; J gene: TRBJ2-7; CDR3 DNA: TGTGCCATCAGTGCCTCTTTGGGACAGGGAAACCACGAGCAGTACTTC; CDR3 protein: CAISASLGQGNHEQYF
V gene: TRBV7-3; clone size: .; D gene: .; J gene: TRBJ2-3; CDR3 DNA: TGTGCCAGCAGCTTAGCGGGGCCAACAGATACGCAGTATTTT; CDR3 protein: CASSLAGPTDTQYF
V gene: TRBV29-1; clone size: .; D gene: TRBD1; J gene: TRBJ1-2; CDR3 DNA: TGCAGCGGATCACAGGGGTGGAACTATGGCTACACCTTC; CDR3 protein: CSGSQGWNYGYTF
V gene: TRBV19; clone size: .; D gene: .; J gene: TRBJ2-1; CDR3 DNA: TGTGCCAGTAGCATCGGACAGCTTGATTACAATGAGCAGTTCTTC; CDR3 protein: CASSIGQLDYNEQFF
V gene: TRBV9; clone size: few; D gene: TRBD2; J gene: TRBJ2-1; CDR3 DNA: TGTGCCAGCAGCGTAGGGACTAGCGGGGAGCAGTTCTTC; CDR3 protein: CASSVGTSGEQFF